Sequencing of this TCR beta chain was carried out in a study of blood T cell repertoires in COVID-19. Study-level background: The origin of the acute and convalescent COVID-19 samples was the United States, Italy and Spain. T cells, B-cell-depleted T cells, or PBMCs provided the cDNA or gDNA that served as material.

Original handling: Amplifying reference gene primers gave estimates of nucleated cell counts. Assay used: immunoSEQ multiplex PCR; TCRdb lists only in-frame clones, some missing. V, J and clone size are those of that table, while D and trimming were read from the DNA. The table includes some 350,000 clones, around 88% detected once. This CDR3 is 14 amino acids long. The V end lost 4 bases, the J end lost 5 bases, and 15 bases lay between the germline ends. CDR1 and CDR2 (germline): SGHKS, YYEKEE (reference sequence). This TCR was sampled from a young man with active or convalescent COVID-19. The rearrangement links TRBV5-5 to TRBJ1-2; D possibly corresponds to TRBD1 (6 bases). The specimen sequenced was peripheral blood. CDR3 protein: CASSGRGNDYGYTF. The DNA of the CDR3 is TGTGCCAGCAGCGGGAGGGGGAATGATTATGGCTACACCTTC.